This TCR beta chain stems from a study of CD8 T cells in Susac syndrome. It was with random hexamers that 0.5 to 1 ug RNA was reverse transcribed. Amplification of TCR beta CDR3 across 54 Vbeta and 13 Jbeta was performed with immunoSEQ multiplex PCR. Each CDR3 protein gets one entry after TCRdb re-called the immunoSEQ multiplex PCR reads with MiXCR. The sample lists 200,000 or so distinct CDR3 sequences, 90% to 95% occurring once. Trimming cost V 6 bases and J 7 bases; bases outside gene matches: 19. Germline V gene lookup returns CDR1 SNHLY and CDR2 FYNNEI. The CDR3 is 18 residues long. The genes are TRBV2 and TRBJ1-5; TRBD1 matches 9 bases. The receptor was derived from a human donor with multiple sclerosis. The specimen was CD4+ T cells from PBMCs. DNA of the CDR3: TGTGCCAGCAGCGGGAGAGGGTTGGGACAGGGCGTACGCCAGCCCCAGCATTTT. Residues: CASSGRGLGQGVRQPQHF.